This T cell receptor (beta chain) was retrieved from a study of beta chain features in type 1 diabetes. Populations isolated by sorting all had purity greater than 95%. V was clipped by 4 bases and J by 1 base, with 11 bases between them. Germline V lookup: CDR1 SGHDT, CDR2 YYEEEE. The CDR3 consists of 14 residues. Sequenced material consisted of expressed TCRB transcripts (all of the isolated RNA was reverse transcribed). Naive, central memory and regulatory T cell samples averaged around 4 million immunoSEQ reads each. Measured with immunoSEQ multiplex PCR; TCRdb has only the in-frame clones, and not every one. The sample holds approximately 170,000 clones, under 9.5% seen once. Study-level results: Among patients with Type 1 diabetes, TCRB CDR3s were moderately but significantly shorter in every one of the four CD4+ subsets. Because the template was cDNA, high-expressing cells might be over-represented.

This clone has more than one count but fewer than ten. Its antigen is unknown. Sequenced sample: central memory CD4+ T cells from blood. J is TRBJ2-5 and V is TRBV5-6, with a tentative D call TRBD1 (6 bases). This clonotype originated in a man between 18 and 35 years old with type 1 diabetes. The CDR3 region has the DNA TGTGCCAGCAGCGCATACAGGGCCCAAGAGACCCAGTACTTC. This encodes CASSAYRAQETQYF.